The source of this TCR beta chain is a study of cytomegalovirus exposure and HLA in healthy donors. Overall study context: In an earlier analysis, approximately 120 million unique TCR beta sequences were found from some 180 million T cells.

Trimming took off 3 bases at V and 5 bases at J, with 17 bases between the two ends. CDR1 MNHNS and CDR2 SASEGT come from the germline V gene. The CDR3 loop spans 15 amino acids. Concerning this clone: Its antigen is not identified.

The primer mix had 60 Vbeta and 13 Jbeta primers. Sequencing was performed with immunoSEQ multiplex PCR; in TCRdb, only in-frame clones are kept and a portion is missing. Among about 200,000 clones listed, roughly 72% were seen once. Study-level findings and limits: In a later analysis, TCR beta V- and J-gene trimming was associated with a missense DCLRE1C variant.

The receptor's source is a man under 40 in good health and CMV-seronegative. This rearrangement joins TRBV6-1 to TRBJ2-7, with D possibly being TRBD2 (5 bases). Sequencing was performed on PBMCs. The CDR3 reads CASSDLGGPGNEQYF. DNA for the CDR3: TGTGCCAGCAGTGATCTAGGTGGTCCGGGGAACGAGCAGTACTTC.